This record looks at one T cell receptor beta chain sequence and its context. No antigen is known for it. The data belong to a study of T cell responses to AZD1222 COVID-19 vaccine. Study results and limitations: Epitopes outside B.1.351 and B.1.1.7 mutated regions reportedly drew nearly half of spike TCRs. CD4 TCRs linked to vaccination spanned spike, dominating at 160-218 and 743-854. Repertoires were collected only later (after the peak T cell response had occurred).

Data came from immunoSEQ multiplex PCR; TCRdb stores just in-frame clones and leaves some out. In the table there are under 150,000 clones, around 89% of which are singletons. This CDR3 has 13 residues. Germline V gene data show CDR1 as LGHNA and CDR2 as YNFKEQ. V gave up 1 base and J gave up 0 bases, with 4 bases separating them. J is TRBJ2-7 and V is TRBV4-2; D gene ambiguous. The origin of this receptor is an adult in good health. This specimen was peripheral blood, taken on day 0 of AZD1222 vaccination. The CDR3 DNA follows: TGTGCCAGCAGCCAAGTTGGCTCCTACGAGCAGTACTTC. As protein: CASSQVGSYEQYF.